This TCR beta chain was observed in a study of cytomegalovirus exposure and HLA in healthy donors (dated by TCRdb to the late 2010s). With respect to the entire study: According to an earlier analysis of several hundred of the donors, some 180 million T cells yielded over 100 million unique TCR beta sequences and less than 300 Gb of sequence data. Approximately 300 gigabases of sequencing data and approximately 80 million unique TCR sequences were included in an early release covering around 650 HLA-typed donors. The genetic ancestry cluster associated with self-reported Caucasian donors included around four fifths of the 398 genotyped donors. The study aimed to test whether cataloging public T cell receptors could reveal signatures of past pathogen exposure. Using immunosequencing, the study profiled T cell repertoires from approximately 700 subjects and related those repertoires to cytomegalovirus serostatus. A separate validation cohort of over a hundred different subjects was used in addition to the roughly 640-subject first cohort. High-throughput TCR immunosequencing, statistical association of individual TCRs with disease status, and machine learning were combined to predict cytomegalovirus infection status. A later analysis re-analyzed previously published TCR beta repertoires from 550 to 700 donors and added high-resolution HLA genotyping to study TCR occurrence patterns. Rather than using new phenotypic data, the later analysis identified candidate immune exposures from TCR beta sequences and from how often those sequences occurred across donors. An earlier analysis of 450 to 750 of the donors used high-throughput TCR beta sequencing to judge whether each TCR beta V gene segment behaved as functional or pseudogenic. Alongside the repertoire data, information on donor age, sex, ethnicity and CMV serostatus was compiled. A later genetic analysis used genome-wide SNP genotypes for about 65% of the 666 donors, treating that subset as a discovery cohort. Every repertoire in the discovery cohort had been generated on one and the same sequencing platform. HLA typing covered class I and class II loci at four-digit resolution. The number of typed donors differed by locus: about 620-640 for A, B, C, DRB1 and DQB1; approximately 540 for DQA1; fewer than 610 for DPA1; and some 450 for DPB1. About five DR-DQ haplotypes were treated as single units for association and clustering because of strong linkage in the cohort. Among several hundred genotyped donors of the cohort, an average of about 240,000 unique TCR beta nucleotide sequences was sequenced per donor, of which 15% to 20% were non-productive.

CDR3 length: 13 amino acids, cysteine to phenylalanine. The retained sequence is limited to the CDR3, 39 bases, with the frame set at the first base. Taken from the germline V gene (reference sequence), the CDR1 and CDR2 loops are SGHNT and YYREEE. The trim is 0 bases for V and 4 bases for J, with a gap of 7 bases between the germline ends. The library was produced with the immunoSEQ multiplex PCR assay. For the multiplex PCR, a mixture combining 60 forward primers for TCR Vbeta segments and 13 reverse primers for TCR Jbeta segments was used. Amplification of the CDR3 region of rearranged TCR beta genes was performed with a multiplex PCR assay on genomic DNA. Amplified TCR beta libraries were sequenced as 87-base-pair reads on the Illumina HiSeq System. The paper's data handling went like this. Across the 670 or so repertoires, a later analysis counted about 81 million unique TCR beta chains, about 10 million of which were shared by at least two donors. Raw reads were error-corrected and collapsed into unique sequences by a nearest-neighbor algorithm in which closely related sequences were merged to remove PCR and sequencing errors. V, D and J gene segments were assigned by aligning CDR3 sequences to IMGT reference sequences. For a sequence to be retained, a match of at least six nucleotides to both a V gene segment and a J gene segment was required. Rearrangements were called productive when the CDR3 lacked stop codons and stayed in frame with V and J; all others were non-productive. CDR3 was defined by IMGT convention, running from the second conserved V-encoded cysteine to the conserved J-encoded phenylalanine. The earlier analysis of about 610 of the donors excluded any sequence lacking an unambiguous match to a single V gene segment. In an earlier analysis of 587 of the donors, V segments were called functional above 56.7% productive rearrangements and were called segregating when the between-donor standard deviation exceeded 5%. A statistical classification framework was developed to diagnose cytomegalovirus status using the catalog of TCR beta chain sequences. In a later analysis, V and J genes were assigned by comparing TCR nucleotide sequences against IMGT/GENE-DB human TR gene sequences. A later analysis assigned CDR3 sequences and most-parsimonious VDJ recombination scenarios with the TCRdist pipeline. In a later analysis, each TCR beta chain was defined by its CDR3 amino acid sequence together with its V-gene family, and reads without a unique V-gene family were excluded. As a way to deal with suspected cross-contamination and a sequencing artifact, a later analysis dropped nearly 600 nucleotide sequences that were highly shared and had low generation probability. In a later analysis, a clonal expansion index for each public chain was calculated from normalized within-repertoire ranks of inferred template counts. A later analysis computed generation probabilities with a VDJ recombination model fitted to out-of-frame rearrangements, and checked the results against IGoR. A later analysis scored TCR-TCR, TCR-HLA and TCR-CMV co-occurrence with hypergeometric tests, applying a repertoire-size bias correction to TCR pairs. In a later analysis, false discovery rates were estimated by permuting HLA or CMV assignments 20 times. In a later analysis, co-occurring TCRs were grouped using DBSCAN, with TCRdist sequence similarity added in when clustering inside HLA-allele-positive subsets. Co-occurrence clustering excluded repertoires with fewer than 30,000 or more than 120,000 public chains, plus five with anomalous nucleotide sharing. Imported from immuneACCESS, the table was reduced by TCRdb to in-frame sequences with V and J called. These copies leave out some clones; in studies compared against another copy, an unresolved V gene accounts for under half, and the cause of the remainder is not known. V and J calls and clone size come straight from that table; D and trimming were deduced from the DNA. The sample has approximately 210,000 clones on record, over 70% of them singletons. Roughly 1.3% of the sample belongs to the ten largest clones.

The cohort consisted of 650 to 850 healthy bone marrow donors. At the time of sampling, all cohort members were nominally healthy, though unrecorded immune exposures were likely present. The donor was CMV seronegative and belonged to the group of around 350 seronegative cohort members. A peripheral blood sample was collected from each donor, and TCR beta sequencing was performed on peripheral blood mononuclear cells. Genomic DNA extraction from the blood cell samples was performed with the Qiagen DNeasy Blood Extraction Kit. Summary of the overall study and its limitations: It was suggested by the authors that the approach could potentially be generalized to other disease states and immunological phenotypes. According to a later analysis, most CMV-associated TCR beta chains appeared to be HLA-restricted, and the HLA associations seemed to be driven largely by CMV exposure. Correlated functional status among segregating V segments might reflect linkage disequilibrium, but an unknown experimental factor could not be ruled out. The cohort was sequenced for TCR beta chains only, and without alpha or paired-chain data the features that could be detected were limited. A further reported finding was that TCR beta sequences accurately predicted the HLA-A and HLA-B alleles for most subjects in the first cohort. Seventeen rarely observed V segments, including chromosome 9 orphons, were excluded from the earlier analysis of approximately 500 of the donors because counts were too low. In a later analysis, HLA-associated TCR beta chains were found to be more clonally expanded and to have lower generation probabilities than equally common non-associated chains. In a later analysis, the rate of TCR association differed among HLA loci, with DRB1 alleles having the most associated TCRs and HLA-C alleles having the fewest. Presence/absence analyses assumed roughly uniform sequencing depth across donors, an assumption that may not hold. In a later analysis, several top co-occurrence clusters were reported to appear linked to parvovirus B19, influenza, CMV and Epstein-Barr virus. Three of the identified cytomegalovirus-associated TCR beta chains were confirmed in vitro to be specific for cytomegalovirus antigens. In a later analysis, over 15,000 TCR beta sequences were associated with specific HLA alleles at a false discovery rate of 0.05. Compared with the approximately 670-donor mean, donors in an Asian-associated ancestry cluster had fewer N-insertions in productive TCRs, according to a later genetic analysis. While some public TCRs were present in many individuals, most TCR sequences turned up only very rarely across donors. Because some donors lacked HLA typing at each locus, the association tests relied only on the typed subset. V-gene and J-gene trimming of TCR beta chains was associated with a missense DCLRE1C variant in a later genetic analysis, and the association was replicated in an independent cohort. Because the 87-base-pair reads could not distinguish some IMGT-functional V segments, including TRBV6-2 and TRBV6-3, those segments were excluded. Strong co-occurrence of HLA alleles, especially DR and DQ, made assigning TCR associations to individual alleles difficult. The sequencing pipeline was judged likely to have produced a cluster of highly shared sequence variants as a technical artifact. An earlier analysis of some 590 of the donors showed that most TCR beta V segments appeared in productive rearrangements either about 87% or about 30% of the time, which broadly matched IMGT annotations. For the cohort, immune exposure information was limited to CMV serostatus. In both the original and validation cohorts, the classifier was reported to diagnose cytomegalovirus status with high specificity and sensitivity. In the study, approximately 160 TCR beta chains were listed as associated with cytomegalovirus.

Points on this clone: Its specific antigen is unknown. No qualities accompany the bases; no much larger clone lies one base away.

Sequencing used PBMCs. This TCR was recovered from a man younger than 40 in good health and CMV-seronegative. Here the chain combines TRBV5-4 and TRBJ1-1; the D gene cannot be resolved reliably. The DNA is TGTGCCAGCAGCTTGGGTGGCGGCACTGAAGCTTTCTTT. It encodes CASSLGGGTEAFF.